This T cell receptor beta chain was sequenced during a study of CD8+CD57+ T cells in acquired aplastic anemia. There are 13 residues in the CDR3. V was pared by 6 bases and J by 7 bases, with 10 bases of the junction left unmatched. CDR1 is SQVTM, CDR2 ANQGSEA, per germline. Genomic DNA templated the TCR beta VDJ and CDR3 profiling. Using its own MiXCR run on the reads, TCRdb lists one record per CDR3 protein. The data show about 180,000 distinct CDR3 sequences, around 45% seen once. This receptor was obtained from a human donor in good health. This chain links TRBV29-1 with TRBJ2-7; 9 bases fit TRBD2. Sequencing input: sorted CD4+, CD8+, or CD8+CD57+ T cells (not recorded which) from PBMCs. The CDR3 loop reads CSVSLAGDWEQYF. The CDR3 DNA follows: TGCAGCGTCTCCTTAGCGGGAGATTGGGAGCAGTACTTC.